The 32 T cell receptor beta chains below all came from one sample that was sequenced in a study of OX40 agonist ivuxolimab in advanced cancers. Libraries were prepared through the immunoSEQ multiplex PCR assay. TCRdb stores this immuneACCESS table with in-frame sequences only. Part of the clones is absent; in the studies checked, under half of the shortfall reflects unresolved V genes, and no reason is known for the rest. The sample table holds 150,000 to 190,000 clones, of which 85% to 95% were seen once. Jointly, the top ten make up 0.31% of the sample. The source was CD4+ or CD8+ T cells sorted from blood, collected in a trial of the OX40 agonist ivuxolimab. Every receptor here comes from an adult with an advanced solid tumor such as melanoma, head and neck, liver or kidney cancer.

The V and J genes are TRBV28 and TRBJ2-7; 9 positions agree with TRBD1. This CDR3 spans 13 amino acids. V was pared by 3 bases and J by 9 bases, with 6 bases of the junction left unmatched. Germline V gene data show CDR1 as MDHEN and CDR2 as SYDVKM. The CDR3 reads CASSLPWDRAQYF. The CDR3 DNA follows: TGTGCCAGCAGTTTGCCCTGGGACAGGGCGCAGTACTTC.

Written as DNA, the CDR3 is TGTGCCAGCACCGGGCGGCGGGACGGTCCCTTTCTAAACACAGATACGCAGTATTTT. It codes for CASTGRRDGPFLNTDTQYF. The J gene is TRBJ2-3, the V gene TRBV11-2; tentatively, D is TRBD2 (6 bases). The CDR3 is made up of 19 amino acids. Looked up from germline, CDR1 is SGHAT and CDR2 is FQNNGV. V gave up 7 bases and J gave up 2 bases, with 28 bases separating them. Full variable domain (outside the CDR3, taken from reference TRBV11-2 and TRBJ2-3): EAGVAQSPRYKIIEKRQSVAFWCNPISGHATLYWYQQILGQGPKLLIQFQNNGVVDDSQLPKDRFSAERLKGVDSTLKIQPAKLEDSAVYLCASTGRRDGPFLNTDTQYFGPGTRLTVL.

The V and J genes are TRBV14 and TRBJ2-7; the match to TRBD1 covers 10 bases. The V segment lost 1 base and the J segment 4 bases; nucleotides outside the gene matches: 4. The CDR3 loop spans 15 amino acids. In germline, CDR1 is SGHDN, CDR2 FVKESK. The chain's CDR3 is CASSQVGTGDYEQYF. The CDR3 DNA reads TGTGCCAGCAGCCAAGTTGGGACAGGGGATTACGAGCAGTACTTC.

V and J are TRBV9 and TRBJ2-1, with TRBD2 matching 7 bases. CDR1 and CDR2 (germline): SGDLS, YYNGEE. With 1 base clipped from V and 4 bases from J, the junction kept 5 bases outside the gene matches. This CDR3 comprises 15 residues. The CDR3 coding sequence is TGTGCCAGCAGCGTAAGCGGGGCTCAATACAATGAGCAGTTCTTC. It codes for CASSVSGAQYNEQFF.

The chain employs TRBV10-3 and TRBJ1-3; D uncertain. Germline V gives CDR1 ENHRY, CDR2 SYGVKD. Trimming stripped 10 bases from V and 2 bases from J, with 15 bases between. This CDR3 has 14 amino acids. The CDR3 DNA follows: TGTGCCACCTCCAGTCTGGGTGCTGGAAACACCATATATTTT. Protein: CATSSLGAGNTIYF.

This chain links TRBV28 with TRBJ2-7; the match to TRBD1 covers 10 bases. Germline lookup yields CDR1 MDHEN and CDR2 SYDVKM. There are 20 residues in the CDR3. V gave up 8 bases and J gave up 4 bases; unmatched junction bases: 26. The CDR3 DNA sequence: TGTGCCAGCCTCCCTAATCCGGGACAGGGGCAGCCAGGGATCCAATACGAGCAGTACTTC. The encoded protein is CASLPNPGQGQPGIQYEQYF.

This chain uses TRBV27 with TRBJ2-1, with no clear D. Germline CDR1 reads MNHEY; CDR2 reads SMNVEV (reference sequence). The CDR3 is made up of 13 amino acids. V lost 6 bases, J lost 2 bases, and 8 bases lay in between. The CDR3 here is CASRLRAYNEQFF. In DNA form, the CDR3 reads TGTGCCAGCAGACTAAGGGCCTACAATGAGCAGTTCTTC.

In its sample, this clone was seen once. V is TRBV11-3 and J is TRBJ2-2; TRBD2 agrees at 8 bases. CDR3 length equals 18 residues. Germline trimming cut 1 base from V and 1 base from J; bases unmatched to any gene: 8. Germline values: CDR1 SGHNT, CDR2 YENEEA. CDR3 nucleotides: TGTGCCAGCAGCTTAGGAATCTGGGGGACTAGGAACACCGGGGAGCTGTTTTTT. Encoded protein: CASSLGIWGTRNTGELFF.

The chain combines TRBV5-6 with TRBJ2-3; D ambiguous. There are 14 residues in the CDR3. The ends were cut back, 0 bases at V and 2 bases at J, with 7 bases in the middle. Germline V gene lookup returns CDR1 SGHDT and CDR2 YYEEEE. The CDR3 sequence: CASSLAPDTDTQYF. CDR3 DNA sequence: TGTGCCAGCAGCTTGGCGCCGGACACAGATACGCAGTATTTT. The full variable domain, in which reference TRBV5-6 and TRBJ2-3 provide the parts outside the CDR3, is DAGVTQSPTHLIKTRGQQVTLRCSPKSGHDTVSWYQQALGQGPQFIFQYYEEEERQRGNFPDRFSGHQFPNYSSELNVNALLLGDSALYLCASSLAPDTDTQYFGPGTRLTVL.

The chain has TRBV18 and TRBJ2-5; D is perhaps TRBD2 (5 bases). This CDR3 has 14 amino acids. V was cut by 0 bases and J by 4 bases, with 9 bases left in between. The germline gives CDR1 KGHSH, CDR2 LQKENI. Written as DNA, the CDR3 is TGTGCCAGCTCACCACCGAGCGGACTAGAGACCCAGTACTTC. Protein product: CASSPPSGLETQYF.

As DNA, the CDR3 is TGCGCCAGCAGCTTGGGGCCAGAAAACTCTGGAAACACCATATATTTT. As protein: CASSLGPENSGNTIYF. The V and J genes are TRBV5-1 and TRBJ1-3; D is unclear. Trimming shortened V by 0 bases and J by 0 bases, and 10 bases separated the two germline ends. Germline CDR1 is SGHRS and CDR2 is YFSETQ. The CDR3 runs to 16 residues.

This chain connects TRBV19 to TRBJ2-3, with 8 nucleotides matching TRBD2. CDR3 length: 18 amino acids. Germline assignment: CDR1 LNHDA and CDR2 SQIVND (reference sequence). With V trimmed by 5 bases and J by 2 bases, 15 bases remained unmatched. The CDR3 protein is CASSPHSGAGGYTDTQYF. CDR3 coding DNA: TGTGCCAGTAGTCCCCACTCAGGGGCGGGGGGATACACAGATACGCAGTATTTT.

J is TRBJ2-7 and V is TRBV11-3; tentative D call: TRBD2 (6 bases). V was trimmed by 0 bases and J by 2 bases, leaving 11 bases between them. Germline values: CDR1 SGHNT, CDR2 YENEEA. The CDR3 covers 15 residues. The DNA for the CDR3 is TGTGCCAGCAGCTTAGACTTGCGGGGCACCTACGAGCAGTACTTC. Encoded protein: CASSLDLRGTYEQYF.

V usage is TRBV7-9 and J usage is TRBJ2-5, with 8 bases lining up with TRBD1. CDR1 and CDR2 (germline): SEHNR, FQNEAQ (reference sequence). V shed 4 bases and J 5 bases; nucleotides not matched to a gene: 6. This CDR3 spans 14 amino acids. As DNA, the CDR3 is TGTGCCAGCAGCTCCCAGGGGGCAAGGGAGACCCAGTACTTC. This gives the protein CASSSQGARETQYF.

CDR3 sequence reads: CASGLAARPYEQYF. The CDR3 nucleotides read TGTGCCAGCGGGCTAGCCGCTCGACCCTACGAGCAGTACTTC. The rearrangement joins TRBV7-3 to TRBJ2-7; a weak D match, TRBD2 (5 bases). Germline CDR1 reads SGHTA; CDR2 reads FQGTGA. V was trimmed by 8 bases and J by 2 bases, leaving 16 bases between them. The CDR3 is made up of 14 amino acids.

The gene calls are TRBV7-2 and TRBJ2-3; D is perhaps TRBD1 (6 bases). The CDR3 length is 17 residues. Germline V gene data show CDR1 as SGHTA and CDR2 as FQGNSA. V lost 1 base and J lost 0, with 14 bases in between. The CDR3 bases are TGTGCCAGCAGCTTAGGCCGCACAGGGTATAGCACAGATACGCAGTATTTT. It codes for CASSLGRTGYSTDTQYF.

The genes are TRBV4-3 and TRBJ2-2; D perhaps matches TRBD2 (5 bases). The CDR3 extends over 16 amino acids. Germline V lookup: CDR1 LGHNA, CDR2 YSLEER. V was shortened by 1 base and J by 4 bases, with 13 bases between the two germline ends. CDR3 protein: CASSQVPGSLTGELFF. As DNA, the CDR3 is TGCGCCAGCAGCCAAGTTCCGGGAAGCCTCACCGGGGAGCTGTTTTTT.

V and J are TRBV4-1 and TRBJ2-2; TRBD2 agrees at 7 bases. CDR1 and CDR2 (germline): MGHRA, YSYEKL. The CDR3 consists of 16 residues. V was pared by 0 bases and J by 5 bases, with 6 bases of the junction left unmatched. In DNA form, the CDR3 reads TGCGCCAGCAGCCAAGATGGCGGGAGAGGGACCGGGGAGCTGTTTTTT. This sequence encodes CASSQDGGRGTGELFF.

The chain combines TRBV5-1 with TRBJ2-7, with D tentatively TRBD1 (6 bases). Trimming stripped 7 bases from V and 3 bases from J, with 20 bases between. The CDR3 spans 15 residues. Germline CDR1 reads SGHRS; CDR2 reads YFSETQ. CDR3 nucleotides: TGCGCCAGCGGCCCTCAGACAGGCGACAACTACGAGCAGTACTTC. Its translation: CASGPQTGDNYEQYF.

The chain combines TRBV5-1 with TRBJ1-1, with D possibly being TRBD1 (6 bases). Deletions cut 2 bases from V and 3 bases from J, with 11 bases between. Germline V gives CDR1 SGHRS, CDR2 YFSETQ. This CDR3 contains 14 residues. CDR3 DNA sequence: TGCGCCAGCAGCTTAGGACAGTCCGACACTGAAGCTTTCTTT. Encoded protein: CASSLGQSDTEAFF.

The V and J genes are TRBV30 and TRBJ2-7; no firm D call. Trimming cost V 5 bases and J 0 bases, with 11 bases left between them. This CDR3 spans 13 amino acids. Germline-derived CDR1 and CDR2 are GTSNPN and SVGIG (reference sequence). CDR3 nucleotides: TGTGCCTGGTCCCCATCGAGCTCCTACGAGCAGTACTTC. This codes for CAWSPSSSYEQYF.

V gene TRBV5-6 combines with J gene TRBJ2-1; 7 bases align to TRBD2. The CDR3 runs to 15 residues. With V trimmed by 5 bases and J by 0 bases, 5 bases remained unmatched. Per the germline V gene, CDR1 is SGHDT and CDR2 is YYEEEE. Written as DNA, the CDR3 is TGTGCCAGCAGTCCCGGGAGGCCCTCCTACAATGAGCAGTTCTTC. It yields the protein CASSPGRPSYNEQFF. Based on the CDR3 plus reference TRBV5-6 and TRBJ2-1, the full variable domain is DAGVTQSPTHLIKTRGQQVTLRCSPKSGHDTVSWYQQALGQGPQFIFQYYEEEERQRGNFPDRFSGHQFPNYSSELNVNALLLGDSALYLCASSPGRPSYNEQFFGPGTRLTVL.

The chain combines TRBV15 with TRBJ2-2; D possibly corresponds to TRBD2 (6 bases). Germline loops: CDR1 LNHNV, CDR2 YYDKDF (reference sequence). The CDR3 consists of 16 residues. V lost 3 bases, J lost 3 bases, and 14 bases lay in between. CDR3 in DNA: TGTGCCACCAGCAGCCCCGGGACTCATTACACCGGGGAGCTGTTTTTT. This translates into CATSSPGTHYTGELFF. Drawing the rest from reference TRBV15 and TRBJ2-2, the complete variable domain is DAMVIQNPRYQVTQFGKPVTLSCSQTLNHNVMYWYQQKSSQAPKLLFHYYDKDFNNEADTPDNFQSRRPNTSFCFLDIRSPGLGDTAMYLCATSSPGTHYTGELFFGEGSRLTVL.

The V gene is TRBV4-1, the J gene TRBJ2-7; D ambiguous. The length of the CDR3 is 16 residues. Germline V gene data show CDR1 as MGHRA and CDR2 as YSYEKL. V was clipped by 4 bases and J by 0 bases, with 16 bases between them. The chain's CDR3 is CASSRTSLRTSYEQYF. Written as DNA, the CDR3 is TGCGCCAGCAGCCGGACCTCTTTGCGGACCTCCTACGAGCAGTACTTC.

Here the CDR3 reads CASSSGTRSSYNEQFF. The CDR3, as DNA: TGTGCCAGCAGTTCAGGGACAAGGAGCTCCTACAATGAGCAGTTCTTC. The chain uses TRBV28 and TRBJ2-1; D is possibly TRBD1 (6 bases). The V end was cut by 4 bases, the J end by 0 bases, with 13 bases between. The CDR3 is 16 amino acids. Germline-derived CDR1 and CDR2 are MDHEN and SYDVKM.

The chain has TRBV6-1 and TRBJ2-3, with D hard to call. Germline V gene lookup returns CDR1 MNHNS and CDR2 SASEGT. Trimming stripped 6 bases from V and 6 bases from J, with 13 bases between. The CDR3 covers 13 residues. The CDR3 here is CASRLETGDTQYF. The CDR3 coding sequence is TGTGCCAGCAGGTTGGAGACTGGGGATACGCAGTATTTT.

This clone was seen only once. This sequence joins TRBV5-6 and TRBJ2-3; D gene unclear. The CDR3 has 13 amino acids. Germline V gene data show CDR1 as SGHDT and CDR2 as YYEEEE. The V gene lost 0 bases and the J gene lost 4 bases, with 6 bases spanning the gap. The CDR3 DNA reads TGTGCCAGCAGCTTGGCTGCTGCAGATACGCAGTATTTT. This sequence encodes CASSLAAADTQYF.

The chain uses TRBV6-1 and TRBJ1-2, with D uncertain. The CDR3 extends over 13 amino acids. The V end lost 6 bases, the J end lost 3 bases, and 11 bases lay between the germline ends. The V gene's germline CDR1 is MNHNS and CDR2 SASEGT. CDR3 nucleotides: TGTGCCAGCAGCCTCGCCGGGGACTATGGCTACACCTTC. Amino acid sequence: CASSLAGDYGYTF.

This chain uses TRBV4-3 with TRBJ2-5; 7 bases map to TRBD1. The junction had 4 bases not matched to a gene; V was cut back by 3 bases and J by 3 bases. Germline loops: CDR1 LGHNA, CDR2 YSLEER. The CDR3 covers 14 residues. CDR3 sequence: CASSQTDRKETQYF. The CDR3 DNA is TGCGCCAGCAGCCAGACGGACAGGAAAGAGACCCAGTACTTC.

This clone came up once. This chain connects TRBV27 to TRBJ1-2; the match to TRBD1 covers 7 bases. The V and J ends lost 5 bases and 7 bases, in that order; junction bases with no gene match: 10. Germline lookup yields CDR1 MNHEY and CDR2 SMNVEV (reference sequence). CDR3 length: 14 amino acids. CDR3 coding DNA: TGTGCCAGCAGTCCCCGAAGGCAGGGGGGTGGCTACACCTTC. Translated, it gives CASSPRRQGGGYTF.

CDR3 coding DNA: TGTGCCAGCAGGGTGATGACAGGGCCGACGGGCACCGGGGAGCTGTTTTTT. It encodes CASRVMTGPTGTGELFF. The chain has TRBV4-2 and TRBJ2-2, with 7 bases that match TRBD1. The CDR3 consists of 17 residues. V was clipped by 6 bases and J by 4 bases; unmatched bases: 14. Germline lookup yields CDR1 LGHNA and CDR2 YNFKEQ.

The CDR3 DNA reads TGTGCCAGCAGCCAAGACCCCCTGGGTGAAGCTTTCTTT. It specifies CASSQDPLGEAFF. The chain has TRBV4-2 and TRBJ1-1; D is ambiguous. Germline loops: CDR1 LGHNA, CDR2 YNFKEQ. The CDR3 length is 13 residues. V dropped 0 bases and J dropped 7 bases, with 9 bases sitting between them.